The entry below gives a single TCR beta chain sequence along with its context. The data derive from a study of blood T cell repertoires in COVID-19. Assay: immunoSEQ multiplex PCR; the TCRdb copy retains only in-frame clones and omits some. This sample has about 380,000 clones, with approximately 87% found just once. The CDR3 totals 15 residues. Trimming cost V 6 bases and J 2 bases; bases outside gene matches: 6. Germline assignment: CDR1 MGHRA and CDR2 YSYEKL. Residents of 24 US areas, aged about 18 to 95 years, made up the participants. Source material: PBMCs or T cells enriched from blood (not recorded which). The receptor was derived from a man younger than 45 who had recovered from COVID-19. The rearrangement links TRBV4-1 to TRBJ1-3; 8 bases are a match to TRBD1. The CDR3: CASSLGQGAGNTIYF. The DNA of the CDR3 is TGCGCCAGCAGTCTCGGACAGGGCGCTGGAAACACCATATATTTT.